These 15 T cell receptor beta chains share one sample of origin, sequenced in a study of blood T cell repertoires in COVID-19. Assay used: immunoSEQ multiplex PCR; TCRdb lists only in-frame clones, some missing. The sample lists some 390,000 clones; 75% to 90% were seen once. The sequencing input was PBMCs or T cells enriched from blood (not recorded which). These receptors originate from a man in his thirties or forties who had recovered from COVID-19.

V gene TRBV4-1 combines with J gene TRBJ2-5, with D tentatively TRBD2 (5 bases). Germline values: CDR1 MGHRA, CDR2 YSYEKL. This CDR3 has 13 amino acids. Trimming stripped 4 bases from V and 4 bases from J, with 10 bases between. The CDR3 region is CASSLYGVETQYF. CDR3 DNA: TGCGCCAGCAGCCTGTACGGGGTAGAGACCCAGTACTTC.

The J gene is TRBJ2-1, the V gene TRBV27, with D perhaps matching TRBD1 (5 bases). Germline V gene lookup returns CDR1 MNHEY and CDR2 SMNVEV (reference sequence). CDR3 length equals 15 residues. Between the trimmed V and J ends, which lost 2 bases and 4 bases, there was a span of 12 bases. The CDR3 DNA follows: TGTGCCAGCAGTTTAAGGCAGGGATTTTACAATGAGCAGTTCTTC. This gives the protein CASSLRQGFYNEQFF.

J is TRBJ2-7 and V is TRBV10-2, with 10 bases matching TRBD1. Germline loops: CDR1 WSHSY, CDR2 SAAADI. V trimming: 6 bases; J trimming: 1 base; junction bases outside the gene matches: 6. The CDR3 consists of 15 residues. The CDR3 DNA sequence: TGCGCCAGCAGACCCGGGACAGGGGAATCCTACGAGCAGTACTTC. It yields the protein CASRPGTGESYEQYF.

The rearrangement joins TRBV28 to TRBJ2-7; 7 bases line up with TRBD1. Germline CDR1 is MDHEN and CDR2 is SYDVKM. The ends lost 6 bases at V and 2 bases at J; junction bases unmatched: 7. CDR3 size: 14 residues. CDR3 sequence: CASRRTGFTYEQYF. The CDR3 DNA is TGTGCCAGCAGGCGGACAGGCTTTACCTACGAGCAGTACTTC. The complete variable domain, with remaining parts taken from reference TRBV28 and TRBJ2-7, reads DVKVTQSSRYLVKRTGEKVFLECVQDMDHENMFWYRQDPGLGLRLIYFSYDVKMKEKGDIPEGYSVSREKKERFSLILESASTNQTSMYLCASRRTGFTYEQYFGPGTRLTVT.

The chain is built from TRBV4-1 and TRBJ2-7; D is possibly TRBD1 (6 bases). V gave up 0 bases and J gave up 2 bases, with 11 bases separating them. The V gene's germline CDR1 is MGHRA and CDR2 YSYEKL. The CDR3 is 15 residues long. The DNA of the CDR3 is TGCGCCAGCAGCCAAGAATCAGGGGTCGCCTACGAGCAGTACTTC. Protein: CASSQESGVAYEQYF.

The chain links TRBV7-6 to TRBJ2-5; 9 nucleotides align to TRBD2. The germline V gene has CDR1 SGHVS and CDR2 FNYEAQ. The CDR3 is 16 residues long. With 5 bases clipped from V and 1 base from J, the junction kept 8 bases outside the gene matches. The CDR3 DNA reads as TGTGCCAGCAGCCTACAAGGGACTAGCAGCCAAGAGACCCAGTACTTC. Translated: CASSLQGTSSQETQYF.

This clone was observed many times. The rearrangement links TRBV5-1 to TRBJ1-5, with D possibly matching TRBD1 (6 bases). The CDR3 has 13 amino acids. V shed 4 bases and J shed 7 bases, with 12 bases lying between them. Germline CDR1 SGHRS, CDR2 YFSETQ. The CDR3 here is CASSPRGGQPQHF. For the CDR3, the DNA is TGCGCCAGCAGCCCCAGGGGAGGGCAGCCCCAGCATTTT. Supplemented by reference TRBV5-1 and TRBJ1-5, the full variable domain reads KAGVTQTPRYLIKTRGQQVTLSCSPISGHRSVSWYQQTPGQGLQFLFEYFSETQRNKGNFPGRFSGRQFSNSRSEMNVSTLELGDSALYLCASSPRGGQPQHFGDGTRLSIL.

The chain is built from TRBV29-1 and TRBJ1-1, with D possibly TRBD1 on 6 matching bases. Looked up from germline, CDR1 is SQVTM and CDR2 is ANQGSEA. Trimming removed 7 bases from V and 1 base from J, with 13 bases in between. CDR3 length: 13 amino acids. The DNA for the CDR3 is TGCAGCGCTTCGACAGGACAGAACACTGAAGCTTTCTTT. Translation: CSASTGQNTEAFF.

V and J are TRBV5-1 and TRBJ1-1, with a possible D match to TRBD1 (6 bases). This CDR3 has 14 residues. Germline V lookup: CDR1 SGHRS, CDR2 YFSETQ. The ends were cut back, 2 bases at V and 5 bases at J, with 13 bases in the middle. The CDR3 loop reads CASSFGGPATEAFF. The CDR3 region has the DNA TGCGCCAGCAGCTTCGGGGGGCCGGCAACTGAAGCTTTCTTT.

The CDR3 spells CATQGQGWRNEQFF. Here the CDR3 DNA reads TGTGCCACCCAGGGGCAGGGCTGGAGGAATGAGCAGTTCTTC. The chain combines TRBV24-1 with TRBJ2-1; weak D call: TRBD1 (6 bases). The CDR3 is 14 amino acids. CDR1 KGHDR and CDR2 SFDVKD come from the germline V gene. V shed 9 bases and J shed 7 bases, with 18 bases lying between them.

This chain uses TRBV5-4 with TRBJ2-1; 11 nucleotides line up with TRBD2. Trimming took 3 bases from V and 4 from J; bases not matched to a gene: 3. The V gene's germline CDR1 is SGHNT and CDR2 YYREEE (reference sequence). The CDR3 has 15 amino acids. The CDR3, as DNA: TGTGCCAGCAGCTCCCGACTAGCGGGGTACAATGAGCAGTTCTTC. Protein: CASSSRLAGYNEQFF.

This chain links TRBV30 with TRBJ2-5; D not certain. This CDR3 has 13 amino acids. The germline CDR1 and CDR2 sequences are GTSNPN and SVGIG (reference sequence). Trimming shortened V by 1 base and J by 4 bases, and 10 bases separated the two germline ends. CDR3 nucleotide sequence: TGTGCCTGGAGTGGGCTGAGGCCAGAGACCCAGTACTTC. It encodes CAWSGLRPETQYF.

The chain recombines TRBV28 with TRBJ1-5, with D perhaps TRBD1 (5 bases). Germline-derived CDR1 and CDR2 are MDHEN and SYDVKM. The CDR3 is made up of 12 amino acids. V gave up 3 bases and J gave up 9 bases, with 9 bases separating them. CDR3 sequence: CASSLGEAPQHF. The DNA of the CDR3 is TGTGCCAGCAGTTTGGGGGAGGCGCCCCAGCATTTT. The full variable domain, completed using reference TRBV28 and TRBJ1-5, is DVKVTQSSRYLVKRTGEKVFLECVQDMDHENMFWYRQDPGLGLRLIYFSYDVKMKEKGDIPEGYSVSREKKERFSLILESASTNQTSMYLCASSLGEAPQHFGDGTRLSIL.

The chain carries TRBV29-1 and TRBJ2-7, with TRBD2 matching over 7 bases. Trimming cost V 6 bases and J 3 bases; bases outside gene matches: 11. Germline CDR1 reads SQVTM; CDR2 reads ANQGSEA. This CDR3 is built from 14 residues. The CDR3 bases are TGCAGCGTGGGGGGGTCGATAGCAGACTACGAGCAGTACTTC. Amino acid sequence: CSVGGSIADYEQYF.

The V call is TRBV19, the J call TRBJ1-5; TRBD1 might be the D (6 bases). The CDR3 loop spans 16 amino acids. CDR1 LNHDA and CDR2 SQIVND come from the germline V gene (reference sequence). Trimming cost V 6 bases and J 2 bases, with 17 bases left between them. CDR3 sequence (DNA): TGTGCCAGTAGACAGGGCAAGCCGATAGGCAATCAGCCCCAGCATTTT. As protein: CASRQGKPIGNQPQHF.